The rows below give T cell receptor beta chains drawn from one sample of a study of T cell changes during pregnancy in multiple sclerosis. Sequencing used immunoSEQ multiplex PCR; TCRdb keeps in-frame clones, though not all of them. The sample records some 99,000 clones, roughly 94% being singletons. This sample comprised peripheral blood, obtained after pregnancy. The receptors originated from a female donor in good health, enrolled as a control in a pregnancy study. Each CDR3 is given with its conserved first and last residue. Fields, in order: J gene, D gene, clone size, V gene, CDR3 protein, CDR3 DNA. D genes are given only for firm matches. Size tells how often a clone was seen (once, few, many) or the class of an expanded clone, and some rows leave it out.

>TRBJ2-1|.|.|TRBV10-3
CAISESEWEQFF
TGTGCCATCAGTGAGTCGGAGTGGGAGCAGTTCTTC
>TRBJ1-2|.|.|TRBV7-8
CASSPPGIGYGYTF
TGTGCCAGCAGCCCCCCAGGGATTGGGTATGGCTACACCTTC
>TRBJ2-5|TRBD2|.|TRBV10-3
CAISLERGKETQYF
TGTGCCATCAGTTTAGAGCGGGGGAAAGAGACCCAGTACTTC
>TRBJ2-5|.|.|TRBV7-2
CASSSERRETQYF
TGTGCCAGCAGCTCGGAGAGGAGAGAGACCCAGTACTTC
>TRBJ2-1|TRBD2|.|TRBV12-5
CASGLLAGGGEQFF
TGTGCTAGTGGTTTGCTAGCGGGAGGGGGGGAGCAGTTCTTC
>TRBJ2-1|TRBD2|.|TRBV2
CASSVNSRLTSGIGEQFF
TGTGCCAGCAGTGTCAATTCGAGGTTGACTAGCGGGATAGGCGAGCAGTTCTTC
>TRBJ1-4|.|.|TRBV7-8
CASSLEVIGVDNEKLFF
TGTGCCAGCAGCTTAGAAGTTATAGGAGTAGATAATGAAAAACTGTTTTTT
>TRBJ2-1|TRBD2|.|TRBV2
CASRRGGSSYNEQFF
TGTGCCAGCAGACGGGGCGGGAGCTCCTACAATGAGCAGTTCTTC
>TRBJ2-3|TRBD1|.|TRBV5-1
CASRTGTDTATDTQYF
TGCGCCAGCAGGACCGGGACAGACACAGCTACAGATACGCAGTATTTT
>TRBJ2-1|TRBD2|few|TRBV6-4
CASSDSAGGSNEQFF
TGTGCCAGCAGTGACAGCGCGGGAGGATCCAATGAGCAGTTCTTC
>TRBJ1-5|.|.|TRBV29-1
CSALVVGALGPQHF
TGCAGCGCCTTAGTGGTGGGGGCCCTTGGGCCCCAGCATTTT
>TRBJ1-2|.|.|TRBV5-1
CASSPDPERYGYTF
TGCGCCAGCAGCCCGGACCCAGAGCGGTATGGCTACACCTTC
>TRBJ2-2|.|.|TRBV6-1
CASSAPASRGGGELFF
TGTGCCAGCAGTGCACCTGCTTCACGAGGGGGCGGGGAGCTGTTTTTT
>TRBJ1-1|TRBD1|.|TRBV10-2
CASSLSGGRTEAFF
TGCGCCAGCAGTTTATCAGGGGGGCGAACTGAAGCTTTCTTT
>TRBJ1-2|.|.|TRBV5-1
CASSDPGNNYGYTF
TGCGCCAGCAGCGATCCCGGGAACAACTATGGCTACACCTTC
>TRBJ2-7|TRBD2|.|TRBV11-2
CASSGISGRTYEQYF
TGTGCCAGCAGCGGGATTAGCGGGAGAACCTACGAGCAGTACTTC
>TRBJ1-2|TRBD1|.|TRBV19
CASSLETGTGYGYTF
TGTGCCAGTAGTCTAGAAACCGGGACAGGCTATGGCTACACCTTC
>TRBJ1-1|.|.|TRBV27
CASSLSVGALRKAFF
TGTGCCAGCAGTTTATCAGTGGGGGCTTTACGGAAAGCTTTCTTT
>TRBJ2-3|TRBD2|.|TRBV5-1
CASSLALAGVRDTQYF
TGCGCCAGCAGCTTGGCCTTAGCGGGAGTGAGAGATACGCAGTATTTT
>TRBJ2-7|.|.|TRBV5-1
CASTSYSASYEQYF
TGCGCCAGCACCTCGTACTCCGCATCCTACGAGCAGTACTTC
>TRBJ2-1|TRBD2|.|TRBV4-2
CASSPPRGLAGVGEQFF
TGTGCCAGCAGCCCGCCTAGGGGCCTAGCGGGAGTGGGTGAGCAGTTCTTC
>TRBJ1-1|.|.|TRBV4-1
CASSQGDRKAFF
TGCGCCAGCAGCCAAGGAGACAGAAAAGCTTTCTTT
>TRBJ2-7|TRBD2|.|TRBV9
CASSVGGTSGTYEQYF
TGTGCCAGCAGCGTAGGTGGGACTAGCGGAACCTACGAGCAGTACTTC
>TRBJ1-1|.|.|TRBV9
CASSGGRSVTEAFF
TGTGCCAGCAGCGGGGGCAGGTCGGTCACTGAAGCTTTCTTT
>TRBJ2-2|.|.|TRBV6-1
CASRRTREIGELFF
TGTGCCAGCAGACGGACCCGGGAGATCGGGGAGCTGTTTTTT
>TRBJ1-1|.|.|TRBV28
CASTRKGVKKAFF
TGTGCCAGCACCCGGAAGGGAGTGAAGAAAGCTTTCTTT
>TRBJ1-6|TRBD1|.|TRBV6-5
CASRVGTGNNSPLHF
TGTGCCAGCAGGGTAGGGACAGGGAATAATTCACCCCTCCACTTT
>TRBJ1-4|.|.|TRBV27
CASRPGSYNEKLFF
TGTGCCAGCAGGCCCGGGAGCTATAATGAAAAACTGTTTTTT
>TRBJ2-3|TRBD1|.|TRBV7-8
CASSLFFRDRAADTQYF
TGTGCCAGCAGCTTATTTTTCCGAGACAGGGCCGCAGATACGCAGTATTTT
>TRBJ1-6|TRBD1|.|TRBV6-5
CASSYSSQGAFSLHF
TGTGCCAGCAGTTATAGTAGTCAGGGGGCCTTTTCCCTCCACTTT
>TRBJ1-5|.|.|TRBV27
CASSQGGQPQHF
TGTGCCAGCAGTCAAGGGGGTCAGCCCCAGCATTTT
>TRBJ2-3|TRBD2|once|TRBV2
CASGLANTDTQYF
TGTGCCAGCGGACTAGCGAACACAGATACGCAGTATTTT
>TRBJ1-6|.|.|TRBV19
CASSPTQRNSPLHF
TGTGCCAGTAGCCCGACTCAGCGGAATTCACCCCTCCACTTT